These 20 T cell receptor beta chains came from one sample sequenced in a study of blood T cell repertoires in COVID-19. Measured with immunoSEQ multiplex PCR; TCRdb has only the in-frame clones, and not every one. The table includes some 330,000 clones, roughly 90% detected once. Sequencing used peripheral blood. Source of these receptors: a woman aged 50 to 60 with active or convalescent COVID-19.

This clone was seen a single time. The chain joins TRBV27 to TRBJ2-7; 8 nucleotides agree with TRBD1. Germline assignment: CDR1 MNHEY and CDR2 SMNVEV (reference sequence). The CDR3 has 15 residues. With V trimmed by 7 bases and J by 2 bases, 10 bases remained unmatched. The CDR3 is CASTSGQANAYEQYF. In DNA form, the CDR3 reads TGTGCCAGCACCTCGGGACAGGCAAACGCCTACGAGCAGTACTTC.

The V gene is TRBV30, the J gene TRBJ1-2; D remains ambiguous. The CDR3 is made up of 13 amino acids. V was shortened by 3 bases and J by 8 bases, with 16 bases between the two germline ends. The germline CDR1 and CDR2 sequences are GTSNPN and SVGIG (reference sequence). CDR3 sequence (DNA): TGTGCCTGGAGCCATGACACCTCGGGGGGCTACACCTTC. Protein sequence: CAWSHDTSGGYTF.

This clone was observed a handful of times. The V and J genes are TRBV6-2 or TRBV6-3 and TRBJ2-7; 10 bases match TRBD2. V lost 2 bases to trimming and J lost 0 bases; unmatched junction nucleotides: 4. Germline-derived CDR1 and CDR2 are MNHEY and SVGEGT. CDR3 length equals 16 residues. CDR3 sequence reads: CASSYRTSGLSYEQYF. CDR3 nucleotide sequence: TGTGCCAGCAGTTACCGGACTAGCGGACTCTCCTACGAGCAGTACTTC.

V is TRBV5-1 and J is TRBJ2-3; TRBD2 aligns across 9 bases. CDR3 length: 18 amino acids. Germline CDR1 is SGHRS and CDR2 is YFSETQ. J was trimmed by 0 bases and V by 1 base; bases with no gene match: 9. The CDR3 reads CASSLSTSGPPSTDTQYF. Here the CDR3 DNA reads TGCGCCAGCAGCTTGTCAACTAGCGGGCCTCCTAGCACAGATACGCAGTATTTT.

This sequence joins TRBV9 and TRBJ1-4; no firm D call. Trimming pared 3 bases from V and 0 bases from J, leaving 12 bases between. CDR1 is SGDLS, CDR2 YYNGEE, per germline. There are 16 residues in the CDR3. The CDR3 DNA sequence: TGTGCCAGCAGCGAGGGAGAAGTAACAACTAATGAAAAACTGTTTTTT. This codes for CASSEGEVTTNEKLFF.

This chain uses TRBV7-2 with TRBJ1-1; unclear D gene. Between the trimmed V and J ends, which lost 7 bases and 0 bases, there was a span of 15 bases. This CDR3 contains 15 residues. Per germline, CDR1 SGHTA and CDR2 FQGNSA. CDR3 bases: TGTGCCAGCACCCCCGGAGGTTATATGAACACTGAAGCTTTCTTT. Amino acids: CASTPGGYMNTEAFF.

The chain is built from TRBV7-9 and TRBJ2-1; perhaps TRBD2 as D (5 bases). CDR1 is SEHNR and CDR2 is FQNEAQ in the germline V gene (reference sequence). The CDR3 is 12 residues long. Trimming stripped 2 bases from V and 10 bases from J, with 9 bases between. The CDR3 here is CASSLKLGEQFF. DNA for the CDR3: TGTGCCAGCAGCTTAAAACTAGGGGAGCAGTTCTTC.

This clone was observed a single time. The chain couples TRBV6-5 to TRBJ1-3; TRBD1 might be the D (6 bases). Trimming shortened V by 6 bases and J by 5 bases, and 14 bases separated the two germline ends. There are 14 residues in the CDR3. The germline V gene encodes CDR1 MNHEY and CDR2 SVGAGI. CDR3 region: CASRPSGERNTIYF. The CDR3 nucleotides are TGTGCCAGCAGACCCTCAGGGGAGAGAAACACCATATATTTT.

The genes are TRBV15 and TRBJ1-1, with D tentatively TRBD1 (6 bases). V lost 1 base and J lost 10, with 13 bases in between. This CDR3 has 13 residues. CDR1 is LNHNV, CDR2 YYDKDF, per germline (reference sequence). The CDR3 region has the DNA TGTGCCACCAGCAGAGTGCAGGGACAATCAGCTTTCTTT. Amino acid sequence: CATSRVQGQSAFF. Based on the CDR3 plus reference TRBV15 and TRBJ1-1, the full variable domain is DAMVIQNPRYQVTQFGKPVTLSCSQTLNHNVMYWYQQKSSQAPKLLFHYYDKDFNNEADTPDNFQSRRPNTSFCFLDIRSPGLGDTAMYLCATSRVQGQSAFFGQGTRLTVV.

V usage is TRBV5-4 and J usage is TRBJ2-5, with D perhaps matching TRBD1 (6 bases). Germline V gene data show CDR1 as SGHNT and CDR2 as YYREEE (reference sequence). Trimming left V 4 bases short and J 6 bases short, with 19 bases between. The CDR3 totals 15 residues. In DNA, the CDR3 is TGTGCCAGCAGCCAAGGACGGGCCACAGGGCAGACCCAGTACTTC. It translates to CASSQGRATGQTQYF.

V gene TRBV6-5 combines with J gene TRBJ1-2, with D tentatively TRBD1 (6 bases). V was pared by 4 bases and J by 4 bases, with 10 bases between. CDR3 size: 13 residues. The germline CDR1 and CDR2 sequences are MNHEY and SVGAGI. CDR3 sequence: CASSSQGGYGYTF. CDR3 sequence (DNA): TGTGCCAGCAGTTCACAGGGTGGCTATGGCTACACCTTC.

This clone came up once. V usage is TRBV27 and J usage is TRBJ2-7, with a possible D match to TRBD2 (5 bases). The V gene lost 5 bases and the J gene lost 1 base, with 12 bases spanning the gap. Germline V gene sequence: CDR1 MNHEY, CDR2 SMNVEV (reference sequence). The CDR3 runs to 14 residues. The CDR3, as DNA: TGTGCCAGCAGTACCGGACTGGCTTCCTACGAGCAGTACTTC. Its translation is CASSTGLASYEQYF.

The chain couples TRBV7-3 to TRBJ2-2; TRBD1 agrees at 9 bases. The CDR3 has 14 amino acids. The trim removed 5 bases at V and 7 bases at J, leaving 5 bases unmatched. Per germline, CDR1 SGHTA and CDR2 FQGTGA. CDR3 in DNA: TGTGCCAGCAGCCCGGACAGGGGTGGCGGGGAGCTGTTTTTT. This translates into CASSPDRGGGELFF.

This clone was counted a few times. The CDR3 DNA reads as TGTGCTAGTGGTTTGATAACCGGGGGAGGGGAAAAACTGTTTTTT. Translated, it gives CASGLITGGGEKLFF. V gene TRBV12-5 combines with J gene TRBJ1-4, with a tentative D call TRBD1 (5 bases). The CDR3 spans 15 residues. The germline gives CDR1 LGHNT, CDR2 FRNRAP. V was pared by 2 bases and J by 8 bases, with 15 bases between.

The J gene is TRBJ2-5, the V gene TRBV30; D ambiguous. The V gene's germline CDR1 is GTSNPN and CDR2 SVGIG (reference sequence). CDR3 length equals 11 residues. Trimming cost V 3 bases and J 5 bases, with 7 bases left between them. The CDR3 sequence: CAWSVVETQYF. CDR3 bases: TGTGCCTGGAGCGTTGTGGAGACCCAGTACTTC.

The CDR3 here is CASSPSAYEQYF. DNA for the CDR3: TGTGCCAGTAGCCCCTCGGCCTACGAGCAGTACTTC. This sequence joins TRBV19 and TRBJ2-7, with D hard to call. The CDR3 is made up of 12 amino acids. Trimming took off 6 bases at V and 2 bases at J, with 8 bases between the two ends. Germline-derived CDR1 and CDR2 are LNHDA and SQIVND (reference sequence).

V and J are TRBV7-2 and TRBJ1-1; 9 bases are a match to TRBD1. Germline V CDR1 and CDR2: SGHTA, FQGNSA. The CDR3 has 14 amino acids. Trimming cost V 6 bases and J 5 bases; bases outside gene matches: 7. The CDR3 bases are TGTGCCAGCAGTCCTACAGGGGGCAGGACTGAAGCTTTCTTT. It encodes CASSPTGGRTEAFF.

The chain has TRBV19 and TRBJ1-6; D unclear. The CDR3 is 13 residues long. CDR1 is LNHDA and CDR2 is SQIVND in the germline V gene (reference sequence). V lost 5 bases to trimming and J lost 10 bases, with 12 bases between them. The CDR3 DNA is TGTGCCAGTAGTCTTCCCCCTCCCTCACCCCTCCACTTT. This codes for CASSLPPPSPLHF.

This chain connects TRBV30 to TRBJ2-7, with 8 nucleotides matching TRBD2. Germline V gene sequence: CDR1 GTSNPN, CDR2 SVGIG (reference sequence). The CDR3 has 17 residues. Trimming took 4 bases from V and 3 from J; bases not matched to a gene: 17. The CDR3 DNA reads TGTGCCTGGACCATCAAGGGCAGCGGGAGATTCAACTACGAGCAGTACTTC. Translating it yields CAWTIKGSGRFNYEQYF.

The CDR3 loop reads CASIPGQINQPQHF. CDR3 nucleotides: TGTGCCAGCATCCCGGGACAGATCAATCAGCCCCAGCATTTT. The chain links TRBV6-2 or TRBV6-3 to TRBJ1-5; 7 bases align to TRBD1. Germline CDR1 and CDR2: MNHEY and SVGEGT. The CDR3 is made up of 14 amino acids. The V gene end was trimmed by 7 bases and the J gene end by 3 bases; junction bases not matched to a gene: 6.